One and the same sample provided the 32 T cell receptor beta chains below, sequenced in a study of blood T cells in healthy people across ages. Then a second PCR, running roughly 7 to 12 cycles, was carried out with a sample-barcoded 5' primer and a J-beta primer mix. TCRdb ran MiXCR on the 5' RACE reads and lists one entry per CDR3 protein. The sample lists around 800,000 distinct CDR3 sequences; 40% to 50% were seen once. The sample consisted of blood. Receptor source: a man between 60 and 75 years old in good health.

This clonotype has just a few counts. The V gene is TRBV14, the J gene TRBJ2-3; 7 positions agree with TRBD2. Germline V CDR1 and CDR2: SGHDN, FVKESK. This CDR3 comprises 17 residues. J gave up 2 bases and V 1 base, and 9 bases lay outside the gene matches. CDR3 residues: CASSQVRLAAFTDTQYF. For the CDR3, the DNA is TGTGCCAGCAGCCAAGTTAGGCTAGCGGCGTTCACAGATACGCAGTATTTT. Full variable domain (missing parts from reference TRBV14 and TRBJ2-3): EAGVTQFPSHSVIEKGQTVTLRCDPISGHDNLYWYRRVMGKEIKFLLHFVKESKQDESGMPNNRFLAERTGGTYSTLKVQPAELEDSGVYFCASSQVRLAAFTDTQYFGPGTRLTVL.

The genes are TRBV6-5 and TRBJ1-1; D is unresolved. Germline CDR1 is MNHEY and CDR2 is SVGAGI. V shed 2 bases and J shed 0 bases, with 10 bases lying between them. The CDR3 has 15 residues. CDR3 loop: CASSYQPTMNTEAFF. DNA of the CDR3: TGTGCCAGCAGTTACCAACCGACGATGAACACTGAAGCTTTCTTT.

This chain connects TRBV20-1 to TRBJ1-2; unclear D gene. V gave up 0 bases and J gave up 4 bases, with 18 bases separating them. The CDR3 covers 16 residues. Per germline, CDR1 DFQATT and CDR2 SNEGSKA (reference sequence). CDR3 DNA: TGCAGTGCTAGAGACGAAGGTCAAGGGTTCTCCTATGGCTACACCTTC. Encoded protein: CSARDEGQGFSYGYTF.

This clonotype was detected a few times. This sequence joins TRBV4-3 and TRBJ1-1; D is unresolved. Germline V CDR1 and CDR2: LGHNA, YSLEER. This CDR3 has 15 residues. With 1 base removed from V and 1 base from J, the gap between germline ends came to 10 bases. The CDR3 DNA follows: TGCGCCAGCAGCCAAGTGGGCAAACGGAACACTGAAGCTTTCTTT. It translates to CASSQVGKRNTEAFF.

This chain uses TRBV5-5 with TRBJ2-1, with TRBD1 matching 7 bases. Losses at the gene ends were 5 bases for V and 10 bases for J; bases not matched to a gene: 12. Germline-derived CDR1 and CDR2 are SGHKS and YYEKEE (reference sequence). This CDR3 comprises 14 residues. CDR3 DNA: TGTGCCAGCAGTGCCGGGACAGCTCCCTACGAGCAGTTCTTC. Amino acids: CASSAGTAPYEQFF.

Note on this clonotype: The junction does not match germline at one end; this may be a read error. The V call is TRBV7-8, the J call TRBJ1-2; unclear D gene. Germline CDR1 is SGHVS and CDR2 is FQNEAQ. The CDR3 totals 13 residues. Written as DNA, the CDR3 is TGTTCCAGCAGCTTGGTTGAGGGCGACGGCTACACCTTC. It encodes CSSSLVEGDGYTF. Full variable domain (outside the CDR3, taken from reference TRBV7-8 and TRBJ1-2): GAGVSQSPRYKVAKRGQDVALRCDPISGHVSLFWYQQALGQGPEFLTYFQNEAQLDKSGLPSDRFFAERPEGSVSTLKIQRTQQEDSAVYLCSSSLVEGDGYTFGSGTRLTVV.

V is TRBV12-3 or TRBV12-4 and J is TRBJ2-3; 8 nucleotides line up with TRBD1. J gave up 2 bases and V 9 bases, and 13 bases lay outside the gene matches. The CDR3 extends over 16 amino acids. The CDR3 region has the DNA TGTGCCAGTCAAAGGGTGGACAGGGTTTTCACAGATACGCAGTATTTT. It yields the protein CASQRVDRVFTDTQYF.

The genes are TRBV14 and TRBJ2-5, with D hard to call. V was shortened by 0 bases and J by 4 bases, with 9 bases between the two germline ends. CDR1 and CDR2 (germline): SGHDN, FVKESK. CDR3 length: 14 amino acids. The CDR3 here is CASSQDRAGETQYF. The CDR3 DNA is TGTGCCAGCAGCCAAGACCGGGCCGGAGAGACCCAGTACTTC. Full variable domain (outside the CDR3, taken from reference TRBV14 and TRBJ2-5): EAGVTQFPSHSVIEKGQTVTLRCDPISGHDNLYWYRRVMGKEIKFLLHFVKESKQDESGMPNNRFLAERTGGTYSTLKVQPAELEDSGVYFCASSQDRAGETQYFGPGTRLLVL.

This chain joins TRBV28 and TRBJ2-3; a weak D match, TRBD2 (5 bases). CDR1 MDHEN and CDR2 SYDVKM come from the germline V gene. The CDR3 loop spans 15 amino acids. V lost 6 bases and J 8 bases, leaving 21 bases between the germline ends. Written as DNA, the CDR3 is TGTGCCAGCAGGACCCCGGGGAGCGTTAGGGCTACGCAGTATTTT. Translation gives CASRTPGSVRATQYF.

The chain is built from TRBV25-1 and TRBJ2-5; possibly TRBD1 for D (6 bases). This CDR3 is built from 15 residues. Per germline, CDR1 MGHDK and CDR2 SYGVNS. V lost 4 bases, J lost 2 bases, and 14 bases lay in between. The CDR3 loop reads CASSVSQGMQETQYF. DNA of the CDR3: TGTGCCAGCAGTGTGTCGCAGGGGATGCAAGAGACCCAGTACTTC.

The chain's CDR3 is CASSFSSRNEQFF. The CDR3 nucleotides are TGTGCCAGCAGCTTTTCCAGCCGCAATGAGCAGTTCTTC. The rearrangement links TRBV7-2 to TRBJ2-1; unclear D gene. V was shortened by 3 bases and J by 6 bases, with 9 bases between the two germline ends. Per germline, CDR1 SGHTA and CDR2 FQGNSA. This CDR3 spans 13 amino acids.

The chain uses TRBV28 and TRBJ2-5; 11 nucleotides agree with TRBD2. Germline CDR1 and CDR2: MDHEN and SYDVKM. Trimming cost V 6 bases and J 2 bases; bases outside gene matches: 5. This CDR3 has 15 amino acids. The CDR3 spells CASRKGLAVQETQYF. The CDR3 nucleotides are TGTGCCAGCAGGAAGGGACTAGCGGTTCAAGAGACCCAGTACTTC.

V gene TRBV4-1 combines with J gene TRBJ1-5; the match to TRBD1 covers 7 bases. Germline V gene lookup returns CDR1 MGHRA and CDR2 YSYEKL. Unmatched junction bases numbered 7, after V lost 3 bases and J lost 2 bases. The CDR3 loop spans 16 amino acids. CDR3 sequence: CASSQRLGGRNQPQHF. DNA for the CDR3: TGCGCCAGCAGCCAGAGACTAGGGGGCCGCAATCAGCCCCAGCATTTT.

The J gene is TRBJ2-5, the V gene TRBV7-2; TRBD2 agrees at 11 bases. CDR3 length: 17 residues. Trimming at V came to 5 bases and at J to 2 bases, leaving 10 bases not matched to a gene. Per germline, CDR1 SGHTA and CDR2 FQGNSA. Written as DNA, the CDR3 is TGTGCCAGCAGCAATAGAAAACTAGCGGGGGATCAAGAGACCCAGTACTTC. It specifies CASSNRKLAGDQETQYF. The full variable domain, in which reference TRBV7-2 and TRBJ2-5 provide the parts outside the CDR3, is GAGVSQSPSNKVTEKGKDVELRCDPISGHTALYWYRQSLGQGLEFLIYFQGNSAPDKSGLPSDRFSAERTGGSVSTLTIQRTQQEDSAVYLCASSNRKLAGDQETQYFGPGTRLLVL.

This clonotype was seen a few times. J is TRBJ2-7 and V is TRBV7-9; D unclear. The CDR3 has 11 residues. Germline lookup yields CDR1 SEHNR and CDR2 FQNEAQ (reference sequence). Trimming cost V 1 base and J 12 bases, with 10 bases left between them. The CDR3 DNA reads TGTGCCAGCAGCTTAGTGGGCATCTTGTACTTC. Translation: CASSLVGILYF.

This clonotype has a handful of counts. This chain links TRBV12-3 or TRBV12-4 with TRBJ2-7; 7 nucleotides line up with TRBD1. Trimming took 5 bases from V and 3 from J; bases not matched to a gene: 4. The CDR3 sequence is 13 residues long. The CDR3 reads CASSPDRDYEQYF. CDR3 DNA: TGTGCCAGCAGTCCCGACAGGGACTACGAGCAGTACTTC.

V is TRBV28 and J is TRBJ2-4, with TRBD2 identical over 7 bases. The tail of the sequence fits TRBJ2-7 better, so the J call may be wrong. Germline V gene sequence: CDR1 MDHEN, CDR2 SYDVKM. The CDR3 covers 15 residues. CDR3 in DNA: TGTGCCAGCAGTTTTCGGGCTAGCGGCTCCTACGAGCAGTACTTC. It yields the protein CASSFRASGSYEQYF.

V is TRBV3-1 and J is TRBJ2-5; D may correspond to TRBD1 or TRBD2 (6 bases each). In germline, CDR1 is LGHDT, CDR2 YNNKEL (reference sequence). The CDR3 has 15 amino acids. Trimming stripped 0 bases from V and 4 bases from J, with 12 bases between. The CDR3 protein is CASSQEGRGPETQYF. The CDR3 DNA is TGTGCCAGCAGCCAAGAAGGCCGGGGGCCAGAGACCCAGTACTTC.

V usage is TRBV20-1 and J usage is TRBJ2-7; 11 positions match TRBD1. Per germline, CDR1 DFQATT and CDR2 SNEGSKA (reference sequence). The length of the CDR3 is 15 residues. DNA for the CDR3: TGCAGCTCCGGGGACCCCGGGACAGGGGGGTACGAGCAGTACTTC. It codes for CSSGDPGTGGYEQYF.

The rearrangement links TRBV9 to TRBJ2-1; the match to TRBD2 covers 10 bases. V trimming: 1 base; J trimming: 11 bases; junction bases outside the gene matches: 6. Germline CDR1 SGDLS, CDR2 YYNGEE. This CDR3 comprises 14 residues. CDR3 sequence reads: CASSVLAGADKQFF. For the CDR3, the DNA is TGTGCCAGCAGCGTACTAGCGGGAGCGGATAAGCAGTTCTTC.

This clonotype turned up a few times. The chain uses TRBV5-1 and TRBJ2-1; D is undetermined. The CDR3 spans 13 residues. Germline CDR1 reads SGHRS; CDR2 reads YFSETQ. V was cut by 0 bases and J by 5 bases, with 6 bases left in between. The CDR3 DNA follows: TGCGCCAGCAGCTTGGGCATAAACAATGAGCAGTTCTTC. Amino acid sequence: CASSLGINNEQFF.

This chain uses TRBV11-2 with TRBJ2-5; D call uncertain. The end of the DNA aligns better with TRBJ2-7, so the J call may be wrong. This CDR3 is 14 amino acids long. Germline CDR1 SGHAT, CDR2 FQNNGV. The CDR3 nucleotides read TGTGCCAGCAAAGAAAGGAGCCTCTCCTACGAGCAGTACTTC. Protein sequence: CASKERSLSYEQYF.

A few counts support this clonotype. The chain has TRBV29-1 and TRBJ1-1; no clear D. V was pared by 4 bases and J by 0 bases, with 18 bases between. The CDR3 extends over 16 amino acids. Per the germline V gene, CDR1 is SQVTM and CDR2 is ANQGSEA. CDR3 in DNA: TGCAGCGTTGTCCCGGGAGGGATATTCATGAACACTGAAGCTTTCTTT. It translates to CSVVPGGIFMNTEAFF.

The chain combines TRBV4-3 with TRBJ2-3; 12 bases agree with TRBD2. Trimming took 0 bases from V and 5 from J; bases not matched to a gene: 9. This CDR3 has 18 amino acids. Germline CDR1 LGHNA, CDR2 YSLEER. The CDR3 region has the DNA TGCGCCAGCAGCCAAGAAAGGGGAGGACTAGCGGGGTTAGATACGCAGTATTTT. Protein product: CASSQERGGLAGLDTQYF.

Only a few counts were recorded for this clonotype. This rearrangement joins TRBV4-3 to TRBJ1-4, with D uncertain. Trimming took 0 bases from V and 7 from J, leaving 6 bases between them. The CDR3 has 13 amino acids. Per germline, CDR1 LGHNA and CDR2 YSLEER. CDR3 amino acids: CASSQDYGEKLFF. The CDR3 coding sequence is TGCGCCAGCAGCCAAGATTATGGTGAAAAACTGTTTTTT.

The rearrangement links TRBV12-3 or TRBV12-4 to TRBJ1-2; the match to TRBD1 covers 7 bases. The CDR3 totals 14 residues. V lost 3 bases, J lost 7 bases, and 8 bases stayed unmatched. Here the CDR3 DNA reads TGTGCCAGCAGTTTCTCGACAGGGTTATTTGGCTACACCTTC. Protein sequence: CASSFSTGLFGYTF.

This clonotype has a single count. The V gene is TRBV30, the J gene TRBJ2-5; 9 nucleotides match TRBD1. After removal of 2 bases from V and 13 bases from J, the junction contained 8 bases not matched to a gene. CDR1 GTSNPN and CDR2 SVGIG come from the germline V gene (reference sequence). This CDR3 is built from 12 residues. The CDR3 sequence is CAWSITGTGPYF. The CDR3, as DNA: TGTGCCTGGAGTATAACCGGGACAGGGCCGTACTTC.

The V gene is TRBV6-1, the J gene TRBJ1-5; TRBD1 agrees at 11 bases. Germline lookup yields CDR1 MNHNS and CDR2 SASEGT. This CDR3 has 17 amino acids. The DNA of the CDR3 is TGTGGAACGGACAGGGGGCTATCGACGTTTGGCAATCAGCCCCAGCATTTT. Amino acid sequence: CGTDRGLSTFGNQPQHF.

V gene TRBV29-1 combines with J gene TRBJ1-1; no clear D gene. Between the trimmed V and J ends, which lost 0 bases and 2 bases, there was a span of 10 bases. CDR3 length: 14 amino acids. Germline CDR1 and CDR2: SQVTM and ANQGSEA. The CDR3 DNA follows: TGCAGCGTTGAAGATGAACACCAAAACACTGAAGCTTTCTTT. Encoded protein: CSVEDEHQNTEAFF.

This clonotype has only a few counts. The rearrangement joins TRBV27 to TRBJ1-4; the D gene is possibly TRBD1 (5 bases). This CDR3 region has 16 residues. The germline V gene encodes CDR1 MNHEY and CDR2 SMNVEV (reference sequence). V lost 6 bases to trimming and J lost 0 bases, with 14 bases between them. The CDR3 DNA reads TGTGCCAGCAGGTCGGCAGGGAGGACAACTAATGAAAAACTGTTTTTT. Residues: CASRSAGRTTNEKLFF.

This clonotype was detected a few times. The chain recombines TRBV9 with TRBJ2-1; D unresolved. Germline CDR1 SGDLS, CDR2 YYNGEE. V dropped 4 bases and J dropped 9 bases, with 14 bases sitting between them. CDR3 size: 13 residues. The CDR3 loop reads CASSRFFLGEQFF. Written as DNA, the CDR3 is TGTGCCAGCAGCCGATTCTTCCTCGGTGAGCAGTTCTTC.

The chain has TRBV7-9 and TRBJ2-1, with D unresolved. The CDR3 covers 15 residues. Germline CDR1 is SEHNR and CDR2 is FQNEAQ (reference sequence). V shed 1 base and J shed 5 bases, with 12 bases lying between them. The CDR3 DNA reads as TGTGCCAGCAGCTTAGTAGTTCAGTGTCACAATGAGCAGTTCTTC. Translating it yields CASSLVVQCHNEQFF. The entire variable domain, with the rest obtained from reference TRBV7-9 and TRBJ2-1, is as follows: DTGVSQNPRHKITKRGQNVTFRCDPISEHNRLYWYRQTLGQGPEFLTYFQNEAQLEKSRLLSDRFSAERPKGSFSTLEIQRTEQGDSAMYLCASSLVVQCHNEQFFGPGTRLTVL.